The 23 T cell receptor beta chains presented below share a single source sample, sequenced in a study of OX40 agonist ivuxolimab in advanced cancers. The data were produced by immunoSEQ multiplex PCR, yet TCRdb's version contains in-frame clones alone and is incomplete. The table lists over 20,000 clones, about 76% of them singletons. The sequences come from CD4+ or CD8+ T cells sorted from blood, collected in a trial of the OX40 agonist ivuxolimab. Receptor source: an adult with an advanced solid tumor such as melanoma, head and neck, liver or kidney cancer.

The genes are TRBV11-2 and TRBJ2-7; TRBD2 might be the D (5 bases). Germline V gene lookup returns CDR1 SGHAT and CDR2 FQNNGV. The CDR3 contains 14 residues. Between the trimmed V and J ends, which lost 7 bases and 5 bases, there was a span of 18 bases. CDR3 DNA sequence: TGTGCCAGCACCCCTCATCCGGGGAACAACGAGCAGTACTTC. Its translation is CASTPHPGNNEQYF.

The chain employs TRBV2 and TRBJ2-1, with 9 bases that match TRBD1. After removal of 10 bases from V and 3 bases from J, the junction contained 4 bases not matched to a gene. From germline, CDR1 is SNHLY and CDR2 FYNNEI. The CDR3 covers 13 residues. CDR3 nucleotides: TGTGCCAAGGGACAGGGATTCTACAATGAGCAGTTCTTC. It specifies CAKGQGFYNEQFF.

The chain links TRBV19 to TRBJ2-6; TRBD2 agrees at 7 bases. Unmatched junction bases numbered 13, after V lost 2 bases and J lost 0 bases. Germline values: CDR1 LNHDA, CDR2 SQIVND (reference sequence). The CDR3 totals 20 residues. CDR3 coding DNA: TGTGCCAGTAGTATATCAGCGGGGTATAAGCATCTCTCTGGGGCCAACGTCCTGACTTTC. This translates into CASSISAGYKHLSGANVLTF. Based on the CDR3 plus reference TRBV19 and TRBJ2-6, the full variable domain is DGGITQSPKYLFRKEGQNVTLSCEQNLNHDAMYWYRQDPGQGLRLIYYSQIVNDFQKGDIAEGYSVSREKKESFPLTVTSAQKNPTAFYLCASSISAGYKHLSGANVLTFGAGSRLTVL.

The CDR3, as DNA: TGTGCCAGCAGTTTGGTAGCGGGGGGCACAGATACGCAGTATTTT. This translates into CASSLVAGGTDTQYF. J is TRBJ2-3 and V is TRBV28; 9 positions match TRBD2. Germline-derived CDR1 and CDR2 are MDHEN and SYDVKM. The CDR3 totals 15 residues. V trimming: 3 bases; J trimming: 1 base; junction bases outside the gene matches: 2.

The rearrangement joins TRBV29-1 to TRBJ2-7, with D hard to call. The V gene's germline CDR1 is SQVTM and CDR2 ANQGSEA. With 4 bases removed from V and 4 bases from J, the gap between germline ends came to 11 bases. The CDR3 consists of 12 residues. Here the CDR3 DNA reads TGCAGCGTTGCTGGCGAAAGATACGAGCAGTACTTC. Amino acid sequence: CSVAGERYEQYF.

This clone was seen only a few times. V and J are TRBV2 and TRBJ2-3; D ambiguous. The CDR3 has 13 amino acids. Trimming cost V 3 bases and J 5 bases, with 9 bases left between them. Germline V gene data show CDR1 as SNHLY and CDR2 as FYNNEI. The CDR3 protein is CASSEGWGDTQYF. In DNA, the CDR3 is TGTGCCAGCAGTGAGGGGTGGGGAGATACGCAGTATTTT.

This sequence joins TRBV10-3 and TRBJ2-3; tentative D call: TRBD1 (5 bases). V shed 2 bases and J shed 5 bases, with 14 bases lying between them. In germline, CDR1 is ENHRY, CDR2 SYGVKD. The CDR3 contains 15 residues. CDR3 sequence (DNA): TGTGCCATCAGTGAGGGTCAGGGCGGTGGAGATACGCAGTATTTT. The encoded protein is CAISEGQGGGDTQYF.

This CDR3 is CSVASGQSNTEAFF. In nucleotides, the CDR3 is TGCAGCGTAGCGTCGGGACAGTCTAACACTGAAGCTTTCTTT. The J gene is TRBJ1-1, the V gene TRBV29-1, with 7 bases aligning to TRBD1. Per the germline V gene, CDR1 is SQVTM and CDR2 is ANQGSEA. V trimming: 6 bases; J trimming: 2 bases; junction bases outside the gene matches: 9. The CDR3 covers 14 residues.

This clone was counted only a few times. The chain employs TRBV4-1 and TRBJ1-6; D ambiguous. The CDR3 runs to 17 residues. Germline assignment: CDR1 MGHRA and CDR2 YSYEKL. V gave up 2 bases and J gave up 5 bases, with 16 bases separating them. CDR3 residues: CASSQKPLTTHNSPLHF. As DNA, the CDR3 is TGCGCCAGCAGCCAAAAGCCACTTACGACCCATAATTCACCCCTCCACTTT.

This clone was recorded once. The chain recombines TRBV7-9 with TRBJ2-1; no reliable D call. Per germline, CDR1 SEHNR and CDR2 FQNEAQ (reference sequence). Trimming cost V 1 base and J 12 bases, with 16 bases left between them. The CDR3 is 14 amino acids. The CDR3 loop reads CASSLGSRNLGQFF. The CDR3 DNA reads TGTGCCAGCAGCTTAGGTTCCAGGAACCTCGGGCAGTTCTTC.

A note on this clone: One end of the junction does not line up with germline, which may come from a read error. CDR3 nucleotides: TGCGCCAGCAGACAAGTTACTAGCTCCAATGAGCAGTTCTTC. Its translation: CASRQVTSSNEQFF. The chain uses TRBV4-1 and TRBJ2-1; tentative D call: TRBD2 (6 bases). The CDR3 covers 14 residues. Germline V lookup: CDR1 MGHRA, CDR2 YSYEKL.

The CDR3 sequence: CASSQTLAGGNTQYF. The CDR3 DNA reads TGCGCCAGCAGCCAGACCTTAGCGGGGGGCAATACGCAGTATTTT. This chain uses TRBV4-1 with TRBJ2-3; 10 positions agree with TRBD2. The ends lost 3 bases at V and 7 bases at J; junction bases unmatched: 7. This CDR3 has 15 residues. CDR1 is MGHRA and CDR2 is YSYEKL in the germline V gene.

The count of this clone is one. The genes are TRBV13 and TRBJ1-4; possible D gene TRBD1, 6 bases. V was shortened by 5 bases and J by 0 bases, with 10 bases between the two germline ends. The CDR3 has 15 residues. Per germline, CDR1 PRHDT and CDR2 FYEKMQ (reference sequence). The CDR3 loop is CASSNRQATNEKLFF. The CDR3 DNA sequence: TGTGCCAGCAGCAACCGACAGGCAACTAATGAAAAACTGTTTTTT.

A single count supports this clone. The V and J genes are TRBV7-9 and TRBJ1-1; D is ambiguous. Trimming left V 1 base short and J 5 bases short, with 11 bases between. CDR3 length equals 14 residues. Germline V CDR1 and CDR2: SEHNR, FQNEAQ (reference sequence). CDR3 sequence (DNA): TGTGCCAGCAGCTTAGTAATTGAAGGGACTGAAGCTTTCTTT. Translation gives CASSLVIEGTEAFF.

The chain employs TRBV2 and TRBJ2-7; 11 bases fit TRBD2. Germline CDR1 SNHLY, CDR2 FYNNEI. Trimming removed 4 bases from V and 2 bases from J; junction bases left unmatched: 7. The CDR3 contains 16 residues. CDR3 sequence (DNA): TGTGCCAGCAGTGGTACTAGCGGGAGAGGGGCCTACGAGCAGTACTTC. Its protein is CASSGTSGRGAYEQYF. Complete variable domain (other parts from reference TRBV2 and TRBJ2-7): EPEVTQTPSHQVTQMGQEVILRCVPISNHLYFYWYRQILGQKVEFLVSFYNNEISEKSEIFDDQFSVERPDGSNFTLKIRSTKLEDSAMYFCASSGTSGRGAYEQYFGPGTRLTVT.

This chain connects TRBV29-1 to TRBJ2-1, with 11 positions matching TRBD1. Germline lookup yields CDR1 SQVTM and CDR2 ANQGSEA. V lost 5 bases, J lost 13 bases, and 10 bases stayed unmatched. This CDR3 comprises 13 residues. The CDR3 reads CSVNGDRGESQFF. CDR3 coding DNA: TGCAGCGTTAACGGGGACAGGGGGGAATCTCAGTTCTTC.

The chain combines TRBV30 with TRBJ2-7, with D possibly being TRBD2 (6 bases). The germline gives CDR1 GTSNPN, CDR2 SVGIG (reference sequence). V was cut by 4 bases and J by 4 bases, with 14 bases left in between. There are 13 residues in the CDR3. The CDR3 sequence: CAWTDGDFYEQYF. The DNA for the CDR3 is TGTGCCTGGACGGACGGGGACTTTTACGAGCAGTACTTC.

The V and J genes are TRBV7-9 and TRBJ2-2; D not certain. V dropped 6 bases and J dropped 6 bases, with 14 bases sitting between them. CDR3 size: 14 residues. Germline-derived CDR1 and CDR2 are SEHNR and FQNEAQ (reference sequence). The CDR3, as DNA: TGTGCCAGCAGGGCAGGCGGTCTCGCCGGGGAGCTGTTTTTT. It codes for CASRAGGLAGELFF.

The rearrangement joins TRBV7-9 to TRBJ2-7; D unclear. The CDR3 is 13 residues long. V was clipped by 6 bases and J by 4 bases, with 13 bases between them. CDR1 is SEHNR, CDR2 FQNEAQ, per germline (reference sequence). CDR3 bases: TGTGCCAGCAGTCACATCAACTCTTACGAGCAGTACTTC. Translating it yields CASSHINSYEQYF.

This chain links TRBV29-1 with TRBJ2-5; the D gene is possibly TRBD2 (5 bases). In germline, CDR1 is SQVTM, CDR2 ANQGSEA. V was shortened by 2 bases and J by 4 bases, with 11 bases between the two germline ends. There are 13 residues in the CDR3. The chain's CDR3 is CSVELTTGETQYF. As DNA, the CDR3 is TGCAGCGTTGAACTGACTACGGGAGAGACCCAGTACTTC.

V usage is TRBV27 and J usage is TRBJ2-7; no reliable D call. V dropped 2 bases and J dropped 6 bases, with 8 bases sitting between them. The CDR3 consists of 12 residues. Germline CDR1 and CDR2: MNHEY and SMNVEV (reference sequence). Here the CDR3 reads CASSLAWGEQYF. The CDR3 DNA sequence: TGTGCCAGCAGTTTAGCTTGGGGCGAGCAGTACTTC.

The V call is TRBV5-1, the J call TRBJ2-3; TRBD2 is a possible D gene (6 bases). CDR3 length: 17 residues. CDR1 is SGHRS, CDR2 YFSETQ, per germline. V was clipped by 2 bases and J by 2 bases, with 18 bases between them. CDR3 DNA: TGCGCCAGCAGCTTAAGCGGGCAGAAGTATAACACAGATACGCAGTATTTT. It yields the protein CASSLSGQKYNTDTQYF.

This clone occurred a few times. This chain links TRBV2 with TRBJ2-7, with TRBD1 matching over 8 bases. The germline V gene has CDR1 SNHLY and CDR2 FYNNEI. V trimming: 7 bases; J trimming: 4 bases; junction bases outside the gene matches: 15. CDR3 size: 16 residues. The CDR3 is CASTTLPGQANYEQYF. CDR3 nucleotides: TGTGCCAGCACCACACTCCCGGGACAGGCGAATTACGAGCAGTACTTC.